A selection of T cell receptor beta chains follows, all from one sample in a study of T cells in narcolepsy. Clones were sequenced by immunoSEQ multiplex PCR, and TCRdb holds only the in-frame ones, with some missing. The sample shows more than 20,000 clones, about 91% of them seen only once. Sample: CD45RA- memory CD4+ T cells from PBMCs. Every receptor here comes from a human donor with narcolepsy. The CDR3 runs from the conserved cysteine through the conserved F or W. The D gene is left open where the match is weak. Clone size is given for some rows only: seen once, a few or many times, or a class if the clone is expanded.

TRBV6-6	TRBJ2-1	NA	TRBD1	TGTGCCAGCAGTTCCCGGGACAGGGGAGTGAATGAGCAGTTCTTC	CASSSRDRGVNEQFF
TRBV6-5	TRBJ2-1	NA	NA	TGTGCCAGCAGCCGGGAGAGGATCTACAATGAGCAGTTCTTC	CASSRERIYNEQFF
TRBV7-2	TRBJ1-2	NA	TRBD1	TGTGCCAGCAGCCCGGACAGGGGGGGACTCGGCTACACCTTC	CASSPDRGGLGYTF
TRBV28	TRBJ1-4	NA	TRBD1	TGTGCCAGCAGTTTATGGCCGGGACAGGGAACTAATGAAAAACTGTTTTTT	CASSLWPGQGTNEKLFF
TRBV6-1	TRBJ2-1	NA	NA	TGTGCCAGCAGTCGGGACTCTCTCTACAATGAGCAGTTCTTC	CASSRDSLYNEQFF
TRBV28	TRBJ2-1	NA	TRBD2	TGTGCCAGCGTCCCCCTAGGGAGGGCGGGGAATGAGCAGTTCTTC	CASVPLGRAGNEQFF
TRBV28	TRBJ1-3	NA	NA	TGTGCCAGCAGTCCACGGGGAGCTGGAAACACCATATATTTT	CASSPRGAGNTIYF
TRBV27	TRBJ2-2	NA	NA	TGTGCCAGCGCATATGACCCGACCGGGGAGCTGTTTTTT	CASAYDPTGELFF
TRBV4-1	TRBJ2-5	once	NA	TGCGCCAGCAGCCATCTCGGCTTGGCCCAAGAGACCCAGTACTTC	CASSHLGLAQETQYF
TRBV30	TRBJ1-1	NA	NA	TGTGCCTGGAGTCGTCGTCCGAACACTGAAGCTTTCTTT	CAWSRRPNTEAFF
TRBV5-4	TRBJ2-3	once	NA	TGTGCCAGCAGCTTGATAAGGGGGTGGACAGATACGCAGTATTTT	CASSLIRGWTDTQYF
TRBV5-1	TRBJ2-1	NA	TRBD1	TGCGCCAGCAGCTACCGGGACAGGGAATACAATGAGCAGTTCTTC	CASSYRDREYNEQFF
TRBV2	TRBJ1-1	NA	NA	TGTGCCAGCAGAGGCCAAAGGGACACTGAAGCTTTCTTT	CASRGQRDTEAFF
TRBV19	TRBJ2-7	NA	TRBD1	TGTGCCAGTAGTGGGGGATGGACAGGCTCGAGCTCCTACGAGCAGTACTTC	CASSGGWTGSSSYEQYF
TRBV29-1	TRBJ1-1	NA	NA	TGCAGCGTTGATAGGAGGCAGAACACTGAAGCTTTCTTT	CSVDRRQNTEAFF
TRBV27	TRBJ1-5	NA	NA	TGTGCCAGCAGCCCTGACAGGACGAGCAATCAGCCCCAGCATTTT	CASSPDRTSNQPQHF
TRBV5-1	TRBJ1-1	once	NA	TGCGCCAGCAGCGTAGGAGGTAGGGACACTGAAGCTTTCTTT	CASSVGGRDTEAFF
TRBV6-1	TRBJ2-1	NA	TRBD2	TGTGCCAGCAGTGGGGGCGTAGCGGGAGGCCGATACAATGAGCAGTTCTTC	CASSGGVAGGRYNEQFF
TRBV28	TRBJ2-7	few	NA	TGTGCCAGCAGTTCCCGCTCGAGGGAGCAGTACTTC	CASSSRSREQYF
TRBV28	TRBJ1-1	NA	TRBD1	TGTGCCAGCAGTTTAAGGACAGGGGGCTGGAACACTGAAGCTTTCTTT	CASSLRTGGWNTEAFF
TRBV7-2	TRBJ1-2	NA	NA	TGTGCCAGCAGCCCGAGTTTGTACAGGGTGGGTGGCTACACCTTC	CASSPSLYRVGGYTF
TRBV27	TRBJ1-3	NA	NA	TGTGCCAGCAGTACCCTTGAGGGCTACTTCTCTGGAAACACCATATATTTT	CASSTLEGYFSGNTIYF
TRBV4-1	TRBJ1-2	NA	NA	TGCGCCAGCAGCCAAGGAGGGGTGAGGGGAGTTAGCTTAGGCTACACCTTC	CASSQGGVRGVSLGYTF
TRBV6-1	TRBJ2-1	NA	TRBD2	TGTGCCAGCAGTTCGCCTAGCGGTTTCAATGAGCAGTTCTTC	CASSSPSGFNEQFF
TRBV18	TRBJ1-5	NA	NA	TGTGCCAGTGCTAGCCAGGGAGGCAATCAGCCCCAGCATTTT	CASASQGGNQPQHF
TRBV2	TRBJ2-7	NA	TRBD1	TGTGCCAGCTCCGCAGTGGGGACAGGGGAGCAGTACTTC	CASSAVGTGEQYF
TRBV5-1	TRBJ2-1	NA	NA	TGCGCCAGCAGCCCTGCCGGGACACACAATGAGCAGTTCTTC	CASSPAGTHNEQFF
TRBV10-3	TRBJ2-7	NA	NA	TGTGCCATCAGCCGGGACCTAAACTACGAGCAGTACTTC	CAISRDLNYEQYF
TRBV5-1	TRBJ2-1	NA	NA	TGCGCCAGCAGCTTAGCGGTTGCGGACTACAATGAGCAGTTCTTC	CASSLAVADYNEQFF
TRBV15	TRBJ2-5	NA	NA	TGTGCCACCAGCAGAGATAACATGTGGGAATCGGAGACCCAGTACTTC	CATSRDNMWESETQYF
TRBV6-5	TRBJ1-2	NA	NA	TGTGCCAGCAGCAAAGACAGCCAATATGGCTACACCTTC	CASSKDSQYGYTF
TRBV4-2	TRBJ2-5	NA	NA	TGTGCCAGCAGCCAAGATGGAGAAGGTTATGGGACCCAGTACTTC	CASSQDGEGYGTQYF
TRBV28	TRBJ2-3	NA	TRBD2	TGTGCCAGCAGCCCAACACCGGGACTAGCGGGTTGGGGGGTCACAGATACGCAGTATTTT	CASSPTPGLAGWGVTDTQYF
TRBV4-2	TRBJ2-7	NA	TRBD2	TGTGCCAGCAGCCCACAAGACTCTATAGCGGGCGGAGTCTACGAGCAGTACTTC	CASSPQDSIAGGVYEQYF
TRBV6-5	TRBJ2-1	NA	NA	TGTGCCAGCAGTTACGGGCCCCCACTAGAAGCCAATGAGCAGTTCTTC	CASSYGPPLEANEQFF
TRBV18	TRBJ2-1	once	TRBD2	TGTGCCAGCTCACCCCGCGGGGGGGACTACAATGAGCAGTTCTTC	CASSPRGGDYNEQFF
TRBV18	TRBJ2-3	once	NA	TGTGCCAGCTCACCAGGGGTCACAGATACGCAGTATTTT	CASSPGVTDTQYF
TRBV20-1	TRBJ1-2	NA	NA	TGCAGTGCGTTTAGGGTCGGGGGCTACACCTTC	CSAFRVGGYTF
TRBV28	TRBJ2-7	NA	NA	TGTGCCAGCATGATGGGGGGACTGCAGTACTTC	CASMMGGLQYF
TRBV7-8	TRBJ1-5	NA	NA	TGTGCCAGCAGCTCAGATGGGACACTACTTCAGCCCCAGCATTTT	CASSSDGTLLQPQHF
TRBV6-5	TRBJ1-6	NA	TRBD1	TGTGCCAGCAGTTACTCAGGACAGGGGATCGTCTCACCCCTCCACTTT	CASSYSGQGIVSPLHF
TRBV18	TRBJ2-2	NA	NA	TGTGCCAGCTCACCCAGCGGTCAGGAGCTGTTTTTT	CASSPSGQELFF
TRBV10-3	TRBJ2-7	NA	TRBD1	TGTGCCATCAGTGAAGGGACAGAACCGGGGGAGCAGTACTTC	CAISEGTEPGEQYF
TRBV18	TRBJ2-1	NA	TRBD2	TGTGCCAGCTCACCGGGGACTAGCGGGTATGAGCAGTTCTTC	CASSPGTSGYEQFF
TRBV7-9	TRBJ2-7	few	NA	TGTGCCAGCAGCCCGAAAGGACCCTACGAGCAGTACTTC	CASSPKGPYEQYF
TRBV19	TRBJ2-1	NA	NA	TGTGCCAGTAGGGACGGGGCCGACAATGAGCAGTTCTTC	CASRDGADNEQFF
TRBV11-3	TRBJ2-7	NA	TRBD1	TGTGCCAGCAGCTTAGATCTCAGGGGGCCCTACGAGCAGTACTTC	CASSLDLRGPYEQYF
TRBV18	TRBJ2-7	few	NA	TGTGCCAGCTCAGAACAAGACTACGAGCAGTACTTC	CASSEQDYEQYF
TRBV2	TRBJ1-5	NA	NA	TGTGCCAGCAGTGAAATGACGAAAAGGCAGCCCCAGCATTTT	CASSEMTKRQPQHF
TRBV5-4	TRBJ2-1	NA	NA	TGTGCCAGCAGCTTGGCCTCCCTAGATGAGCAGTTCTTC	CASSLASLDEQFF
TRBV5-1	TRBJ2-1	NA	NA	TGCGCCAGCAGCTCCCCACCGGGACAGCGGGTGTCCTACAATGAGCAGTTCTTC	CASSSPPGQRVSYNEQFF
TRBV6-5	TRBJ2-7	NA	NA	TGTGCCAGCAGTTACTCGTCTAGCTACGAGCAGTACTTC	CASSYSSSYEQYF
TRBV10-3	TRBJ2-5	NA	NA	TGTGCCATCCAGAGAGAATCCTCAAACGGGTGGGAGACCCAGTACTTC	CAIQRESSNGWETQYF
TRBV7-9	TRBJ2-5	once	NA	TGTGCCAGCAGCTTACGGTCAGGGAATCGGGAGACCCAGTACTTC	CASSLRSGNRETQYF
TRBV6-4	TRBJ2-1	NA	NA	TGTGCCAGCAGTGACTCGGATGGAGTGGGTTACAATGAGCAGTTCTTC	CASSDSDGVGYNEQFF
TRBV5-1	TRBJ1-2	NA	TRBD1	TGCGCCAGCAGCCTGGAGACAGGGGCGGGATATGGCTACACCTTC	CASSLETGAGYGYTF
TRBV9	TRBJ1-2	NA	TRBD1	TGTGCCAGCAGCGCCAGGACAGGGGCATATGGCTACACCTTC	CASSARTGAYGYTF